This TCR beta chain stems from a study of vaccination effects on CD4 cells after COVID-19 (dated by TCRdb to between 2021 and 2022). The study in broad terms: To identify antigen-specific CD4+ T cell clonotypes by their expansion, the ViraFEST assay first stimulated PBMC with viral peptide pools and then applied TCR sequencing. Each participant received two doses of an mRNA SARS-CoV-2 vaccine, either BNT162b2 or mRNA-1273. A total of more than 8 COVID-19 convalescent patients and 4 SARS-CoV-2-naive healthy vaccine recipients were included in the full study. Fewer than 2.5 million PBMC per well were cultured in IMDM with about 4.6% human AB serum, around 10 IU/ml IL-2 and gentamicin, plus 10 ug/ml peptides. The Oncomine TCR Beta short-read assay on an Illumina iSeq 100 was used to sequence cultures from other donors in the study. In both COVID-19 convalescent patients and infection-naive vaccine recipients, the study compared SARS-CoV-2 spike-specific CD4+ TCR repertoires from before mRNA vaccination with those from after it.

Broader findings and caveats from the paper: At late post-vaccination timepoints, both infection-induced and vaccine-induced clones showed marked clonal contraction, consistent with waning T cell responses. Among healthy vaccine recipients, nearly all vaccine-induced clones were SARS-CoV-2 mono-reactive, and just 1 of 255 was cross-reactive with common cold coronaviruses. Limitations of the study were the small number of convalescent patients and the absence of early post-infection timepoints.

This clone was seen more than once but under ten times. Its antigen specificity is not known. It has no much larger one-base neighbor in the sample; base qualities were not kept. According to the germline V gene, CDR1 reads SGHRS and CDR2 reads YFSETQ. V loses 0 bases of germline sequence and J loses 8 bases, and the interval between the two ends is 11 bases. From cysteine to phenylalanine, the CDR3 is 13 amino acids long. Just CDR3 DNA is preserved here, 39 bases in frame from base 1. Receptor libraries were prepared by the immunoSEQ multiplex PCR assay. DNA from the cultured and isolated CD4+ T cells underwent TCR beta CDR3 sequencing. As for the authors' bioinformatics: Non-productive TCR sequences were removed, reads were trimmed to the CDR3 region, and CDR3s of at least 7 amino acids were retained. The MANAFEST web app was used to pick out antigen-specific clonotypes by comparing their expansion in peptide wells with that in reference cultures. To count as positive, a clone had to show expansion at FDR<0.05 compared with the reference and with all other wells, an odds ratio above 5, and a frequency above 0.1% in two replicate wells. Cross-reactive clonotypes were defined as significantly expanded in SARS-CoV-2 spike wells and in at least one common cold coronavirus spike condition. Using the stringdist R package, CDR3 similarity was measured by Levenshtein distance, and unrooted trees were constructed with ape in R 3.6.1. TCRdb re-hosts the immuneACCESS table, in-frame sequences only. Its copies lack some clones; in the studies checked, an unresolved V gene accounts for under half of them, and the cause for the rest is not known. V, J and clone size derive from that table, while D and trimming were established from the DNA sequence. The sample profile shows about 37,000 clones; 60% to 75% of them were found once. Jointly, the top ten make up 2.5% to 3.5% of the sample.

After around 11 days of culture, CD4+ T cells were isolated with the EasySep CD4+ T cell isolation kit. The absence of prior SARS-CoV-2 infection in healthy vaccine recipients was confirmed by negative nucleocapsid antibodies before and after vaccination. On days 3 and 7, half of the culture medium was replaced with fresh IL-2-containing medium. Unless noted otherwise, every peptide stimulation condition was cultured in triplicate wells. Using Ficoll-Paque Plus gradient centrifugation, PBMC were separated from whole blood and then either used fresh or cryopreserved at -140C. Genomic DNA was extracted from cultured CD4+ T cells with the QIAamp micro DNA kit.

This TCR derives from a human donor who received a COVID-19 vaccine. The sample here was CD4+ T cells from PBMCs cultured without peptide, taken before COVID-19 vaccination. The rearrangement combines TRBV5-1 with TRBJ1-2; confidence is insufficient to name the D gene. The DNA is TGCGCCAGCAGCTTGGGGGCCGAGAGGGGCTACACCTTC. It specifies CASSLGAERGYTF.